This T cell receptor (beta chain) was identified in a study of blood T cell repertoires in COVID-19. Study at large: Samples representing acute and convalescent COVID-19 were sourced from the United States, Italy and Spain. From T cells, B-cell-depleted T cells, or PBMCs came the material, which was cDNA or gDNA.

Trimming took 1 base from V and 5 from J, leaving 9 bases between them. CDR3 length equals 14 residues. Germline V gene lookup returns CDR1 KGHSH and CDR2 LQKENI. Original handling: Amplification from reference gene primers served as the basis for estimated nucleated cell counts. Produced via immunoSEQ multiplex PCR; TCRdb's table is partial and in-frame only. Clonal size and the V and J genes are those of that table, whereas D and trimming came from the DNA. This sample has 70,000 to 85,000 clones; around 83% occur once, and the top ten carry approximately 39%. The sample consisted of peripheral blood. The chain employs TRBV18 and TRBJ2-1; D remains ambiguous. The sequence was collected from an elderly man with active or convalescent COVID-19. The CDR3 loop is CASSPQYSHNEQFF. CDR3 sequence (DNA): TGTGCCAGCTCACCACAGTATAGCCACAATGAGCAGTTCTTC. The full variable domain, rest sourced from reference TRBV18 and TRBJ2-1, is NAGVMQNPRHLVRRRGQEARLRCSPMKGHSHVYWYRQLPEEGLKFMVYLQKENIIDESGMPKERFSAEFPKEGPSILRIQQVVRGDSAAYFCASSPQYSHNEQFFGPGTRLTVL.